This note documents a single TCR beta chain sequence. The entry originates in a study of cytomegalovirus exposure and HLA in healthy donors. The CDR3 totals 14 residues. Germline-derived CDR1 and CDR2 are LNHDA and SQIVND (reference sequence). The V gene lost 3 bases and the J gene lost 7 bases, with 15 bases spanning the gap. The PCR was carried out with 60 Vbeta primers and 13 Jbeta primers. TCRdb's table, derived via immunoSEQ multiplex PCR, lists solely in-frame clones and lacks some. Seen in this sample are roughly 45,000 clones; the ten most common clones hold less than 2%. The TCR originated in a woman aged 30 to 39 in good health and CMV-seronegative. The sample was PBMCs. The V call is TRBV19, the J call TRBJ1-1; D may be TRBD1 (5 bases). CDR3 DNA sequence: TGTGCCAGTAGTATCCGGAGTAGGCAGGGTGAAGCTTTCTTT. It codes for CASSIRSRQGEAFF.